Here is one TCR beta chain with its context. This clonotype was recorded only once. Its antigen is unknown. No much larger clonotype is one base removed from it; base qualities were not supplied. One read alone provides weak support. Read against the paper, the sample's treatment or condition label means: in vitro stimulation with specific CMV peptide epitopes to enrich CMV-specific T cells. This specimen comes from a study of T cell repertoires in cytomegalovirus infection (dated by TCRdb to about 2019). At the level of the whole study: Recently identified HLA-C-restricted CMV epitopes, whose presentation resists viral immunomodulation, were targeted by peptide stimulations together with well-studied HLA-B-restricted epitopes. Donor HLA type was relevant to the analysis, because carriage of CMV infection together with the matching HLA type was indicated by public TCR beta signatures.

V drops 0 bases and J drops 4 bases, leaving 10 bases in between. From a lookup of the germline V gene (reference sequence), CDR1 and CDR2 are LNHDA and SQIVND. From cysteine to phenylalanine, the CDR3 is 15 amino acids long. Solely the CDR3 DNA is kept, with 45 bases framed from the first base. Overall study outcomes, separate from this receptor: In both this cohort and an independent roughly 400-donor cohort, the cumulative frequency of public TCR beta family members distinguished carriers of CMV infection plus the relevant HLA type. In the ex vivo response, HLA-C-restricted CMV-specific TCR beta clonotypes were dominant, and in two of eight donors the single most frequent clonotype came from this HLA-C-restricted group.

These reads were obtained on an Illumina HiSeq 1500. Starting from the raw public reads, TCRdb applied fastp trimming at Q25, assembled clones with MiXCR and retained in-frame beta chains. Each entry merges the rows of one CDR3 protein and shows their most common DNA and genes. The sample has some 310,000 distinct CDR3 sequences on record, 20% to 25% of them singletons. 13% of the sample lies in the top ten. The input for sequencing was cultured PBMCs, taken from culture after CMV antigen stimulation. This sequence originates from a human donor in good health (CMV status not recorded). Some clones in this sample may be carry-over from other donors' samples. The V and J genes are TRBV19 and TRBJ2-1, with the D gene call left open. The nucleotide sequence is given as TGTGCCAGTAGTATAGAGGGCTTGGGTTACAATGAGCAGTTCTTC. The encoded protein is CASSIEGLGYNEQFF. Here the CDR3 is joined to the reference TRBV19 and TRBJ2-1 genes, and the full variable domain is: DGGITQSPKYLFRKEGQNVTLSCEQNLNHDAMYWYRQDPGQGLRLIYYSQIVNDFQKGDIAEGYSVSREKKESFPLTVTSAQKNPTAFYLCASSIEGLGYNEQFFGPGTRLTVL.